This record covers a single T cell receptor beta chain. This table comes from immunoSEQ multiplex PCR, and its TCRdb copy is limited to in-frame clones, with some not included. Among just under 75,000 clones listed, over 75% were seen once. This entry belongs to a study of control samples from healthy donors and cancer patients. CDR3 length: 16 residues. Germline assignment: CDR1 SGHNT and CDR2 YYREEE (reference sequence). V shed 0 bases and J 0 bases; nucleotides not matched to a gene: 1. Sequenced sample: blood. The source of this sequence is a woman in her 50s in good health. V usage is TRBV5-4 and J usage is TRBJ2-3; 10 nucleotides line up with TRBD2. The CDR3 DNA reads as TGTGCCAGCAGCTTGGAGACTAGCGGGAGCACAGATACGCAGTATTTT. Amino acids: CASSLETSGSTDTQYF.